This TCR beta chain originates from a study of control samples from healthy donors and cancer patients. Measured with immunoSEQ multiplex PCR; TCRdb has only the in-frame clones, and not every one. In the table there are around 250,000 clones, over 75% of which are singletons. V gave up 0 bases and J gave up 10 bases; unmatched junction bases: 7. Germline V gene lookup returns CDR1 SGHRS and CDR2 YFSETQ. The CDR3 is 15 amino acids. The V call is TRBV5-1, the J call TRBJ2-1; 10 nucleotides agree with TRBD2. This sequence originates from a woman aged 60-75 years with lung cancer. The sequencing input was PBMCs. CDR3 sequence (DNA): TGCGCCAGCAGCTTGGAGGGTAGCGGGGGGTCCGAGCAGTTCTTC. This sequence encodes CASSLEGSGGSEQFF.